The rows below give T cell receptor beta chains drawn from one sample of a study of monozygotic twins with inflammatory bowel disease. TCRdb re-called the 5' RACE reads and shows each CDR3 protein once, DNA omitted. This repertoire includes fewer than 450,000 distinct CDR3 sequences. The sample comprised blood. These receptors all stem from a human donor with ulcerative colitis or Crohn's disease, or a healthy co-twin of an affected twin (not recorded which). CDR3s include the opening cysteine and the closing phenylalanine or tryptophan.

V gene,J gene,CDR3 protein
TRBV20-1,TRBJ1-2,CSARDQGLLSRGGYTF
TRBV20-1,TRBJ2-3,CSADRGTDTQYF
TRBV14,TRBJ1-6,CASSQTPPDRLYNSPLHF
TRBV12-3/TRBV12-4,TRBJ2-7,CASSTQRTAYEQYF
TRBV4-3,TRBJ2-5,CASSQDTDSITSGTQYF
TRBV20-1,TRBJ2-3,CSARSGQGATDTQYF
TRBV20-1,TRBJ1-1,CSASPRTGRNTEAFF
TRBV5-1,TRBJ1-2,CASRGGQEGGYTF
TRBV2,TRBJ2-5,CASSEQGHGETQYF
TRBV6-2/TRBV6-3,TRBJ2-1,CASSQRGRDGNEQFF
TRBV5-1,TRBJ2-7,CASSPDRGGHEQYF
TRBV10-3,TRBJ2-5,CAISEAEETQYF
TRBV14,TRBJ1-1,CASSQDKGTGLNTEAFF
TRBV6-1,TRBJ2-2,CASRPGGSGRSSGELFF
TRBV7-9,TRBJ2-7,CASSPPGGSSYEQYF
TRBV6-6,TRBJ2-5,CASSRSIQETQYF
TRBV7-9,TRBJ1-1,CASSPGRRTGAIEAFF
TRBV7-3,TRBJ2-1,CASSSRTGVGNEQFF
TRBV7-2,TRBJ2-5,CASSSGTGGETQYF
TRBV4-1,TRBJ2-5,CASSQGKGALLEETQYF
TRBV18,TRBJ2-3,CASSPGDRRDTQYF
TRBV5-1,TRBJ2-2,CASSLAIYTGELFF
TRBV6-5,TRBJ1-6,CASRYRGSPLHF
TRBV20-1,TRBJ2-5,CSARDRTEGQETQYF
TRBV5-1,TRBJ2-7,CASSLARTGSYEQYF
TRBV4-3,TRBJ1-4,CASSQDPGSEKLFF
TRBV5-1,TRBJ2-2,CASRDQTGGELFF
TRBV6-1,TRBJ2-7,CASSEVGTSYEQYF
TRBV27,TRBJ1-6,CASSEGAGNSPLHF
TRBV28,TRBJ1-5,CASRGRRGGDQPQHF
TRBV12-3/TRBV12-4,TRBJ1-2,CASSPQGGADGYTF
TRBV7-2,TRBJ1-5,CASSLGRGNQPQHF
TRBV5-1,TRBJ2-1,CASSHDRGLYEQFF
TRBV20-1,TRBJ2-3,CSAYKPLHDTQYF
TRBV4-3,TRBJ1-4,CASSQDLQTTNEKLFF
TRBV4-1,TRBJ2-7,CASSQSYREAYEQYF
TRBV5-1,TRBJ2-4,CASSVLTGTGGANIQYF
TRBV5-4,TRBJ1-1,CAGSLAVKDGTEAFF
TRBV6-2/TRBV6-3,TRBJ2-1,CASSRQGNEQFF
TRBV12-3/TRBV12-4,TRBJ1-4,CASRAVYEKLFF
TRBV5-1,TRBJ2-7,CASSFRDDSYEQYF
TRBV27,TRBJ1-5,CASSLAPGPSNQPQHF
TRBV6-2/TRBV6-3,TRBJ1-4,CASSSHMEEKLFF
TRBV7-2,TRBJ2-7,CASSQGAVLTYEQYF
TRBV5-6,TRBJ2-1,CASSSGQLLFSYNEQFF
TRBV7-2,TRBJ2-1,CASSFSEASYNEQFF
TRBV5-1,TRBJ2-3,CASTPGTGLTDTQYF
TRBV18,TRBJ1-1,CASSIGTGDEAFF
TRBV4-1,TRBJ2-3,CASSQGIGRSTDTQYF
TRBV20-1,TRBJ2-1,CSARGTSGHYNEQFF